Below are 25 T cell receptor beta chains sequenced from a single sample in a study of blood T cell repertoires in COVID-19. The protocol was immunoSEQ multiplex PCR, while the TCRdb copy is restricted to in-frame clones and leaves out a portion. The sample lists around 260,000 clones, about four fifths occurring once. Material for sequencing was peripheral blood. The source of these receptors is a person between 70 and 80 years old with COVID-19, enrolled during active disease.

This clone was detected a few times. V and J are TRBV19 and TRBJ1-1; 8 nucleotides match TRBD1. Germline trimming cut 6 bases from V and 1 base from J; bases unmatched to any gene: 10. CDR1 is LNHDA and CDR2 is SQIVND in the germline V gene (reference sequence). The CDR3 length is 16 residues. The CDR3 here is CASSPPGTGRNTEAFF. CDR3 sequence (DNA): TGTGCCAGTAGCCCGCCGGGGACAGGACGGAACACTGAAGCTTTCTTT.

The sample holds a few counts of this clone. The chain couples TRBV28 to TRBJ1-2; D ambiguous. This CDR3 comprises 13 residues. Between the trimmed V and J ends, which lost 3 bases and 8 bases, there was a span of 13 bases. Looked up from germline, CDR1 is MDHEN and CDR2 is SYDVKM. In DNA, the CDR3 is TGTGCCAGCAGTTTTCTGACTAACCAGGGCTACACCTTC. The encoded protein is CASSFLTNQGYTF.

The V gene is TRBV2, the J gene TRBJ2-1; 7 nucleotides align to TRBD1. V lost 4 bases, J lost 5 bases, and 5 bases stayed unmatched. This CDR3 is built from 14 residues. In germline, CDR1 is SNHLY, CDR2 FYNNEI. The CDR3 region is CASSGGQQNNEQFF. The DNA of the CDR3 is TGTGCCAGCAGTGGGGGACAGCAGAACAATGAGCAGTTCTTC.

This chain uses TRBV7-3 with TRBJ1-1; 8 bases line up with TRBD1. J was trimmed by 4 bases and V by 5 bases; bases with no gene match: 15. CDR1 is SGHTA and CDR2 is FQGTGA in the germline V gene. CDR3 size: 17 residues. CDR3 loop: CASSLDRARGLSTEAFF. The CDR3 DNA sequence: TGTGCCAGCAGCCTGGACAGGGCAAGAGGGCTCAGCACTGAAGCTTTCTTT.

The V gene is TRBV3-1 (or the pseudogene TRBV3-2), the J gene TRBJ2-1, with D possibly being TRBD2 (5 bases). This CDR3 comprises 14 residues. V lost 0 bases, J lost 10 bases, and 13 bases lay in between. Germline V CDR1 and CDR2: LGHDT, YNNKEL (reference sequence). DNA for the CDR3: TGTGCCAGCAGCCAAGATTCGTATTCGGGAGAGCAGTTCTTC. This gives the protein CASSQDSYSGEQFF.

The chain links TRBV18 to TRBJ2-3, with D perhaps matching TRBD1 (6 bases). Germline CDR1 is KGHSH and CDR2 is LQKENI. The CDR3 consists of 15 residues. V was clipped by 2 bases and J by 4 bases, with 13 bases between them. The DNA for the CDR3 is TGTGCCAGCTCACCAAATGCGGCAGGGGCAGATACGCAGTATTTT. This translates into CASSPNAAGADTQYF.

This chain links TRBV5-1 with TRBJ1-4, with D possibly being TRBD1 (6 bases). The germline V gene encodes CDR1 SGHRS and CDR2 YFSETQ. The V gene lost 2 bases and the J gene lost 5 bases, with 13 bases spanning the gap. CDR3 length: 15 amino acids. The chain's CDR3 is CASSLEPQGNEKLFF. CDR3 bases: TGCGCCAGCAGCTTAGAACCACAGGGAAATGAAAAACTGTTTTTT.

The rearrangement joins TRBV4-3 to TRBJ2-7; 9 positions match TRBD1. The CDR3 contains 16 residues. Germline CDR1 LGHNA, CDR2 YSLEER. V lost 0 bases, J lost 5 bases, and 8 bases stayed unmatched. CDR3 DNA sequence: TGCGCCAGCAGCCAAGACCCGGGGACAGGGTTCAACGAGCAGTACTTC. Protein product: CASSQDPGTGFNEQYF.

The chain is built from TRBV7-9 and TRBJ1-1; a possible D gene is TRBD1 (5 bases). The germline V gene has CDR1 SEHNR and CDR2 FQNEAQ (reference sequence). Trimming left V 5 bases short and J 2 bases short, with 6 bases between. The CDR3 runs 12 residues. The chain's CDR3 is CASSQGNTEAFF. DNA for the CDR3: TGTGCCAGCAGCCAGGGCAACACTGAAGCTTTCTTT.

This sequence joins TRBV5-4 and TRBJ1-1, with D maybe TRBD1 (5 bases). There are 12 residues in the CDR3. Germline CDR1 is SGHNT and CDR2 is YYREEE (reference sequence). V was shortened by 0 bases and J by 7 bases, with 7 bases between the two germline ends. CDR3: CASSLGGDEAFF. The CDR3 coding sequence is TGTGCCAGCAGCTTGGGGGGGGATGAAGCTTTCTTT. The full variable domain, in which reference TRBV5-4 and TRBJ1-1 provide the parts outside the CDR3, is ETGVTQSPTHLIKTRGQQVTLRCSSQSGHNTVSWYQQALGQGPQFIFQYYREEENGRGNFPPRFSGLQFPNYSSELNVNALELDDSALYLCASSLGGDEAFFGQGTRLTVV.

The chain recombines TRBV6-6 with TRBJ2-7; a possible D gene is TRBD2 (6 bases). V was clipped by 5 bases and J by 4 bases, with 21 bases between them. The CDR3 has 16 residues. In germline, CDR1 is MNHNY, CDR2 SVGAGI (reference sequence). As DNA, the CDR3 is TGTGCCAGCAGTAGGCTGGGACTCCCTGGGGTATACGAGCAGTACTTC. Its protein is CASSRLGLPGVYEQYF.

The chain has TRBV4-1 and TRBJ2-3, with TRBD2 matching 7 bases. The J segment lost 0 bases and the V segment lost 4 bases, leaving 22 bases of the junction unmatched. This CDR3 has 21 amino acids. Germline CDR1 MGHRA, CDR2 YSYEKL. CDR3 nucleotides: TGCGCCAGCAGCCGCCTCGTGGCTAGCGGCTATTCCAAGATAAGCACAGATACGCAGTATTTT. Translated, it gives CASSRLVASGYSKISTDTQYF.

The gene calls are TRBV6-5 and TRBJ2-7; no reliable D call. The CDR3 has 13 residues. Trimming stripped 5 bases from V and 1 base from J, with 9 bases between. Germline values: CDR1 MNHEY, CDR2 SVGAGI. Written as DNA, the CDR3 is TGTGCCAGCAGTCTCCGTACATCCTACGAGCAGTACTTC. Translation gives CASSLRTSYEQYF.

This chain connects TRBV5-1 to TRBJ2-5; 11 nucleotides align to TRBD2. Germline CDR1 and CDR2: SGHRS and YFSETQ. CDR3 length equals 16 residues. V was clipped by 1 base and J by 2 bases; unmatched bases: 4. The CDR3 reads CASSLPSGGIQETQYF. The CDR3 DNA is TGCGCCAGCAGCTTGCCTAGCGGGGGGATACAAGAGACCCAGTACTTC.

This clone was found once. The chain carries TRBV3-1 (or the pseudogene TRBV3-2) and TRBJ2-2; TRBD1 matches at 7 bases. Germline V lookup: CDR1 LGHDT, CDR2 YNNKEL (reference sequence). The CDR3 has 12 amino acids. CDR3 DNA: TGTGTCTGCAGGGGGAGAAACGGGGAGCTGTTTTTT. Residues: CVCRGRNGELFF.

The CDR3 protein is CASSLEYEKLFF. The CDR3 DNA follows: TGTGCCAGCAGTTTGGAGTACGAAAAACTGTTTTTT. V and J are TRBV6-2 or TRBV6-3 and TRBJ1-4; D unresolved. CDR1 MNHEY and CDR2 SVGEGT come from the germline V gene. The germline V and J ends were trimmed by 4 bases and 8 bases, with 8 bases remaining between them. The CDR3 is 12 residues long.

The chain combines TRBV7-6 with TRBJ2-5; D is undetermined. The CDR3 is 11 residues long. Per germline, CDR1 SGHVS and CDR2 FNYEAQ. V was pared by 5 bases and J by 2 bases, with 3 bases between. CDR3 in amino acids: CASSQQETQYF. In nucleotides, the CDR3 is TGTGCCAGCAGCCAGCAAGAGACCCAGTACTTC.

This clone was recorded a few times. The chain uses TRBV7-8 and TRBJ1-6, with 9 bases fitting TRBD1. Per the germline V gene, CDR1 is SGHVS and CDR2 is FQNEAQ. The CDR3 extends over 16 amino acids. V shed 6 bases, J shed 5 bases, and the junction held 8 bases outside the gene matches. The CDR3 sequence is CASRPNRGRDNSPLHF. For the CDR3, the DNA is TGTGCCAGCAGACCTAACAGGGGGCGGGATAATTCACCCCTCCACTTT.

The DNA for the CDR3 is TGTGCCAGCAGCGCCCCAACAGGGATAGAAGTTGAGCAGTTCTTC. Protein: CASSAPTGIEVEQFF. The V gene is TRBV9, the J gene TRBJ2-1; tentative D call: TRBD1 (6 bases). Between the trimmed V and J ends, which lost 3 bases and 9 bases, there was a span of 19 bases. This CDR3 has 15 residues. Germline values: CDR1 SGDLS, CDR2 YYNGEE.

The V call is TRBV2, the J call TRBJ1-2, with TRBD1 as a possible D gene (5 bases). In germline, CDR1 is SNHLY, CDR2 FYNNEI. The V gene lost 7 bases and the J gene lost 4 bases, with 13 bases spanning the gap. This CDR3 spans 13 amino acids. The CDR3 is CASNSPGIYGYTF. The CDR3, as DNA: TGTGCCAGCAACTCCCCAGGGATCTATGGCTACACCTTC.

The chain uses TRBV4-3 and TRBJ1-3; D gene ambiguous. The CDR3 totals 11 residues. Trimming cost V 4 bases and J 8 bases, with 6 bases left between them. Germline V CDR1 and CDR2: LGHNA, YSLEER. The CDR3 sequence is CASSRGDTIYF. In DNA form, the CDR3 reads TGCGCCAGCAGCCGAGGAGACACCATATATTTT.

The V gene is TRBV15, the J gene TRBJ1-2, with D hard to call. Germline CDR1 LNHNV, CDR2 YYDKDF (reference sequence). The length of the CDR3 is 15 residues. V was clipped by 0 bases and J by 2 bases, with 10 bases between them. The CDR3 loop reads CATSRDEGVNYGYTF. The CDR3 DNA reads TGTGCCACCAGCAGAGACGAGGGAGTCAACTATGGCTACACCTTC.

CDR3 protein: CASSIIGTSGGETQYF. The CDR3, as DNA: TGTGCCAGTAGTATTATCGGGACTAGCGGAGGGGAGACCCAGTACTTC. J is TRBJ2-5 and V is TRBV19, with TRBD2 identical over 11 bases. Germline CDR1 is LNHDA and CDR2 is SQIVND (reference sequence). This CDR3 region has 16 residues. Trimming cost V 3 bases and J 5 bases; bases outside gene matches: 8.

The chain employs TRBV10-3 and TRBJ2-7; TRBD1 matches 10 bases. The CDR3 is 17 residues long. V dropped 1 base and J dropped 2; count of bases not matched to a gene: 8. Germline V CDR1 and CDR2: ENHRY, SYGVKD. CDR3 sequence: CAISEFDGDRGTYEQYF. In nucleotides, the CDR3 is TGTGCCATCAGTGAGTTCGACGGGGACAGGGGCACCTACGAGCAGTACTTC.

This rearrangement joins TRBV7-9 to TRBJ2-2; D possibly corresponds to TRBD1 (6 bases). The V end lost 3 bases, the J end lost 2 bases, and 16 bases lay between the germline ends. Germline V gene lookup returns CDR1 SEHNR and CDR2 FQNEAQ (reference sequence). The CDR3 runs to 17 residues. The CDR3 region is CASSFWQGITNTGELFF. The CDR3 DNA reads TGTGCCAGCAGCTTCTGGCAGGGGATAACCAACACCGGGGAGCTGTTTTTT.